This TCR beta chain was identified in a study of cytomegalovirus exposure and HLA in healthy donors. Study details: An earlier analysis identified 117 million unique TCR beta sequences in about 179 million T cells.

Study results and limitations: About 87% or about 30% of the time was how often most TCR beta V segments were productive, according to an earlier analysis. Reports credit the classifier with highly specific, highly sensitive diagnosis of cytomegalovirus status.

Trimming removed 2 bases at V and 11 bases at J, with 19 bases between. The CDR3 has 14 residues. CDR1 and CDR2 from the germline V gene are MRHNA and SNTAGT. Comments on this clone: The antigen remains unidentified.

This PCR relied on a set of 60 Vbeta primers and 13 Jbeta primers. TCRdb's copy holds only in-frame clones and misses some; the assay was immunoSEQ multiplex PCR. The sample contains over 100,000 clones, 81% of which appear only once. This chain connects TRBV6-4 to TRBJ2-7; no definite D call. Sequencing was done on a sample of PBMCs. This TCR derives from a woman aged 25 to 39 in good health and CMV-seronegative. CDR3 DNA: TGTGCCAGCAGTGACCCCATTGAGGTGGCAACGAAGTACTTC. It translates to CASSDPIEVATKYF.